Listed below are T cell receptor beta chains from one sample, sequenced in a study of beta chain features in type 1 diabetes. TCRdb's table, derived via immunoSEQ multiplex PCR, lists solely in-frame clones and lacks some. The repertoire holds about 360,000 clones, with around 13% as singletons. The sample was naive CD4+ T cells from blood. The origin of the receptors is a man aged 18 to 35 in good health. Both conserved end residues are part of each CDR3. A D gene is named only where the DNA matches it firmly. The listing skips clone size in some rows; elsewhere it reads once, few, many or a size class.

>14|TRBV4-3|TRBJ2-1|few|-
TGCGCCAGCAGCCAAGGGACAGTCAACAATGAGCAGTTCTTC
CASSQGTVNNEQFF
>15|TRBV18|TRBJ2-3|few|-
TGTGCCAGCTCACCCGGGGATTCTAGCACAGATACGCAGTATTTT
CASSPGDSSTDTQYF
>18|TRBV7-9|TRBJ2-5|-|-
TGTGCCAGCACCAGGACTCCTCAGGGGGAATGGAGGGAAGAGACCCAGTACTTC
CASTRTPQGEWREETQYF
>16|TRBV19|TRBJ1-2|few|-
TGTGCCAGTAGTATTGTCACAAGGAGTTCTTCATATGGCTACACCTTC
CASSIVTRSSSYGYTF
>14|TRBV28|TRBJ1-5|few|TRBD1
TGTGCCAGCAGTTCTAAACAGGGGAATCAGCCCCAGCATTTT
CASSSKQGNQPQHF
>14|TRBV11-1|TRBJ1-2|few|TRBD1
TGTGCCAGCAGCTCATCCGGGACAGGATATGGCTACACCTTC
CASSSSGTGYGYTF
>15|TRBV2|TRBJ1-5|few|TRBD1
TGTGCCAGCAGGAGGACAGGGGGTGGCAATCAGCCCCAGCATTTT
CASRRTGGGNQPQHF
>14|TRBV28|TRBJ1-4|-|-
TGTGCCAGCAGTCCCCCAGGGAGGTATGAAAAACTGTTTTTT
CASSPPGRYEKLFF
>10|TRBV28|TRBJ2-7|-|-
TGTGCCAGCGGCAGTTACGAGCAGTACTTC
CASGSYEQYF
>14|TRBV7-3|TRBJ1-1|-|TRBD1
TGTGCCAGCAGCAGCACAGGGGGGGGAACTGAAGCTTTCTTT
CASSSTGGGTEAFF
>12|TRBV21-1|TRBJ2-1|-|-
TGTGCCAGCAGCTCCCGGACAGGAGAGCGGTTCTTC
CASSSRTGERFF
>14|TRBV10-3|TRBJ2-7|few|TRBD2
TGTGCCATCAACCCGGGACTAGCAAGTTACGAGCAGTACTTC
CAINPGLASYEQYF
>13|TRBV5-6|TRBJ1-5|few|-
TGTGCCAGCAGCTTTGGGAGAAATCAGCCCCAGCATTTT
CASSFGRNQPQHF